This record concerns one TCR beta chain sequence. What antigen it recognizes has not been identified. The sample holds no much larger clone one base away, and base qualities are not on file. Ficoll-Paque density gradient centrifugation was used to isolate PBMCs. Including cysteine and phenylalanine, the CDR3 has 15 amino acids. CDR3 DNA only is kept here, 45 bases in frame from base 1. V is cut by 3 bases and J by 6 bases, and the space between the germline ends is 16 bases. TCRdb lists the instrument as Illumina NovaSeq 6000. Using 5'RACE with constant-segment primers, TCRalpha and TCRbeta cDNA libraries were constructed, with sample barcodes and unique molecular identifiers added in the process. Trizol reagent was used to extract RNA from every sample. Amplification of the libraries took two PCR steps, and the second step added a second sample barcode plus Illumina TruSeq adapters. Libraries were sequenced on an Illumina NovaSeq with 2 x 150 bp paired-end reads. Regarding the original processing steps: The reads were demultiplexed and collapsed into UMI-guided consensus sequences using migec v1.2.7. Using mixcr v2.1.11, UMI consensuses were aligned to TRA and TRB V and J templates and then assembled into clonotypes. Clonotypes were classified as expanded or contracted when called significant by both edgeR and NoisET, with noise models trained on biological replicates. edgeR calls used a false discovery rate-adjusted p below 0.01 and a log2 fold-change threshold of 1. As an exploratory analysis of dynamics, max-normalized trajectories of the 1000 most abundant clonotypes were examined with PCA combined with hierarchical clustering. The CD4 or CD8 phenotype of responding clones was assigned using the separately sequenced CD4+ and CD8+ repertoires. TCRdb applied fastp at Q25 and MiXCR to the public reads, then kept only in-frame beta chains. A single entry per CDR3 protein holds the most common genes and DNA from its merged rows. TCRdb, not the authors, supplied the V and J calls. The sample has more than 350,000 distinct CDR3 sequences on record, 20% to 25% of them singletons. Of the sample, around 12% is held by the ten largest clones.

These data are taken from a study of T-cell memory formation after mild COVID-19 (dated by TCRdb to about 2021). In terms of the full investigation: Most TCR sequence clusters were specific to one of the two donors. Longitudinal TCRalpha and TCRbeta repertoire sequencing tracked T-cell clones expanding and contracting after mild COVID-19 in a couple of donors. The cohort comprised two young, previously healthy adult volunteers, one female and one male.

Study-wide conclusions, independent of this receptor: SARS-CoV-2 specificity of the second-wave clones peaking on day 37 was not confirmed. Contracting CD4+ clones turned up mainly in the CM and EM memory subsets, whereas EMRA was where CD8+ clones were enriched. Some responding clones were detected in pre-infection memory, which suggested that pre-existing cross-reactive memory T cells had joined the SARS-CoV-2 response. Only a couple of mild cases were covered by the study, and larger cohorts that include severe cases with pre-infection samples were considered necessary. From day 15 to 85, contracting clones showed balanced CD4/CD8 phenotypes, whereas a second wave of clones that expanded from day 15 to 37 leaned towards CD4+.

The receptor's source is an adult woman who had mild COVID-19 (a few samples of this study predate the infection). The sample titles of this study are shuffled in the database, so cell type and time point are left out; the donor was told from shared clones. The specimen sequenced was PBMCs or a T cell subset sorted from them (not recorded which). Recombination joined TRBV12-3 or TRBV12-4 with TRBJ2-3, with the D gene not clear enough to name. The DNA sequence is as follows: TGTGCCAGCAGTTTGTTCGTTGGGTTCGGGGATACGCAGTATTTT. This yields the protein CASSLFVGFGDTQYF.